These T cell receptor beta chains were read from a single sample in a study of beta chain features in type 1 diabetes. Here immunoSEQ multiplex PCR was the method, and the copy in TCRdb shows in-frame clones only, minus some. In the table there are 900,000 or so clones, around a sixth of which are singletons. Sequencing was performed on naive CD4+ T cells from blood. The receptor set was obtained from a woman between 18 and 29 years old in good health. Each CDR3 is given with its conserved first and last residue. D genes are given only for firm matches. Where a row states a size, it is once, few, many or the class of an expanded clone; other rows omit it.

V gene,D gene,J gene,clone size,CDR3 protein,CDR3 DNA
TRBV19,TRBD1,TRBJ2-5,.,CASSTGQGETQYF,TGTGCCAGTAGTACCGGACAGGGGGAGACCCAGTACTTC
TRBV7-2,TRBD2,TRBJ2-2,few,CASSLHLAGDYTGELFF,TGTGCCAGCAGCTTACATCTAGCGGGAGATTACACCGGGGAGCTGTTTTTT
TRBV11-2,.,TRBJ2-3,few,CASIGRSGVSDTQYF,TGTGCCAGCATCGGACGGTCAGGGGTCAGTGATACGCAGTATTTT
TRBV11-2,.,TRBJ2-6,.,CASSFGGRVVLTF,TGTGCCAGCAGCTTTGGGGGGCGGGTCGTCCTGACTTTC
TRBV18,.,TRBJ2-2,.,CASSLEANTGELFF,TGTGCCAGCTCGCTAGAGGCTAACACCGGGGAGCTGTTTTTT
TRBV5-1,.,TRBJ2-1,.,CASSLVGSAHNEQFF,TGCGCCAGCAGCTTGGTCGGGAGCGCCCACAATGAGCAGTTCTTC
TRBV19,TRBD1,TRBJ1-2,few,CASTGQGLYGYTF,TGTGCCAGTACCGGACAGGGTCTTTATGGCTACACCTTC
TRBV2,.,TRBJ1-2,.,CASSRDRTLRDGYTF,TGTGCCAGCAGCAGAGACCGGACCCTCAGGGATGGCTACACCTTC
TRBV7-9,TRBD1,TRBJ2-7,few,CASSRDAGTEYF,TGTGCCAGCAGCAGAGACGCCGGGACAGAGTACTTC
TRBV7-2,TRBD2,TRBJ2-1,.,CASSEGLAGGLYNEQFF,TGTGCCAGCAGCGAGGGACTAGCGGGAGGCTTATACAATGAGCAGTTCTTC
TRBV1,.,TRBJ2-2,few,CTSSPGSSNTGELFF,TGCACCAGCAGCCCAGGGTCTTCGAACACCGGGGAGCTGTTTTTT
TRBV5-6,TRBD2,TRBJ2-7,.,CASSVGLVSSYEQYF,TGTGCCAGCAGCGTCGGACTAGTCAGCTCCTACGAGCAGTACTTC
TRBV5-1,TRBD1,TRBJ2-6,few,CASSEEQGIGANVLTF,TGCGCCAGCAGCGAAGAACAGGGGATTGGGGCCAACGTCCTGACTTTC
TRBV7-2,.,TRBJ2-7,few,CASSLLTRSVYEQYF,TGTGCCAGCAGCTTGCTAACTAGGTCGGTCTACGAGCAGTACTTC
TRBV11-2,TRBD2,TRBJ2-5,few,CASSSGLAGGQETQYF,TGTGCCAGCAGCTCCGGACTAGCTGGGGGGCAAGAGACCCAGTACTTC
TRBV9,.,TRBJ2-1,.,CASSVSPGSYNEQFF,TGTGCCAGCAGCGTATCTCCGGGTTCCTACAATGAGCAGTTCTTC
TRBV28,TRBD1,TRBJ2-2,.,CASSPPRAGGYSGELFF,TGTGCCAGCAGTCCTCCCCGCGCAGGGGGATACTCGGGGGAGCTGTTTTTT
TRBV28,.,TRBJ1-2,.,CASSSHSVRYGYTF,TGTGCCAGCAGCTCACACAGCGTACGGTATGGCTACACCTTC
TRBV28,.,TRBJ2-2,few,CASSPLGLRTPTGELFF,TGTGCCAGCAGTCCTTTGGGACTTCGGACGCCCACCGGGGAGCTGTTTTTT
TRBV11-2,TRBD2,TRBJ2-3,.,CASSPIDGTSLRFTDTQYF,TGTGCCAGCAGCCCCATAGATGGGACTAGCCTGAGGTTCACAGATACGCAGTATTTT
TRBV15,TRBD2,TRBJ2-2,.,CATSSRGLVASGELFF,TGTGCCACCAGCAGCCGGGGACTAGTAGCATCCGGGGAGCTGTTTTTT
TRBV5-4,TRBD1,TRBJ1-1,.,CASKLRGQEAAFF,TGTGCCAGCAAATTGAGAGGACAGGAGGCAGCTTTCTTT
TRBV19,.,TRBJ2-1,few,CASSIGRGPEQFF,TGTGCCAGTAGTATCGGTAGGGGACCGGAGCAGTTCTTC
TRBV11-2,.,TRBJ2-1,.,CASSLDRGAYEQFF,TGTGCCAGCAGCTTAGATCGGGGGGCATATGAGCAGTTCTTC
TRBV29-1,.,TRBJ2-6,.,CSVEVGGSRANVLTF,TGCAGCGTTGAAGTGGGGGGCTCTAGGGCCAACGTCCTGACTTTC
TRBV9,.,TRBJ2-7,few,CASSRRVADEQYF,TGTGCCAGCAGCCGTAGGGTAGCTGACGAGCAGTACTTC
TRBV28,.,TRBJ2-7,.,CASSLAPQGLGYEQYF,TGTGCCAGCAGTTTAGCCCCCCAGGGGCTGGGCTACGAGCAGTACTTC
TRBV5-1,.,TRBJ2-6,few,CASSLQGSGANVLTF,TGCGCCAGCAGCTTACAGGGATCTGGGGCCAACGTCCTGACTTTC
TRBV28,.,TRBJ2-6,.,CASSLSGSGANVLTF,TGTGCCAGCAGTTTAAGTGGTTCTGGGGCCAACGTCCTGACTTTC
TRBV9,.,TRBJ2-1,few,CASSGTPSSYNEQFF,TGTGCCAGCAGCGGGACCCCGAGCTCCTACAATGAGCAGTTCTTC
TRBV18,TRBD2,TRBJ2-5,few,CASSPTSGEETQYF,TGTGCCAGCTCACCAACTAGCGGAGAAGAGACCCAGTACTTC
TRBV28,.,TRBJ1-5,.,CASSNDFRRAQHF,TGTGCCAGCAGCAACGATTTTAGGCGAGCCCAGCATTTT
TRBV11-2,.,TRBJ2-5,.,CASSRWEKTQYF,TGTGCCAGCAGCCGTTGGGAAAAGACCCAGTACTTC
TRBV5-1,.,TRBJ2-3,.,CASSLDSLRTDTQYF,TGCGCCAGCAGCTTGGATTCCCTAAGGACAGATACGCAGTATTTT
TRBV19,.,TRBJ1-4,.,CASNNKAVAGNEKLFF,TGTGCCAGTAACAACAAGGCCGTGGCGGGGAATGAAAAACTGTTTTTT
TRBV7-9,TRBD2,TRBJ2-1,.,CASSPPPGGGSNEQFF,TGTGCCAGCAGCCCACCCCCCGGGGGGGGTTCCAATGAGCAGTTCTTC
TRBV2,.,TRBJ1-1,.,CASSRDSNTEAFF,TGTGCCAGCAGCCGGGACTCAAACACTGAAGCTTTCTTT
TRBV18,.,TRBJ1-1,.,CASSPRRATEAFF,TGTGCCAGCTCACCCCGCAGGGCCACTGAAGCTTTCTTT
TRBV28,TRBD1,TRBJ1-1,few,CASRAGTVKAFF,TGTGCCAGCAGGGCCGGGACAGTGAAAGCTTTCTTT
TRBV6-5,.,TRBJ2-7,.,CASSYGQSYEQYF,TGTGCCAGCAGTTACGGGCAGAGCTACGAGCAGTACTTC
TRBV7-3,.,TRBJ2-1,few,CASSLTLKDEQFF,TGTGCCAGCAGCTTAACGCTTAAGGATGAGCAGTTCTTC
TRBV6-1,TRBD1,TRBJ2-7,.,CASRVGQGWYEQYF,TGTGCCAGCAGAGTCGGACAGGGGTGGTACGAGCAGTACTTC
TRBV5-1,TRBD2,TRBJ2-3,.,CASSVRSGSDTQYF,TGCGCCAGCAGCGTACGCAGCGGGAGTGATACGCAGTATTTT
TRBV5-6,.,TRBJ1-1,few,CASSGTVNTEAFF,TGTGCCAGCAGCGGAACGGTGAACACTGAAGCTTTCTTT
TRBV10-3,TRBD2,TRBJ2-1,few,CAIRIAGRPNEQFF,TGTGCCATCCGAATAGCGGGACGTCCCAATGAGCAGTTCTTC
TRBV6-1,.,TRBJ2-5,.,CASTPRGRETQYF,TGTGCCAGCACCCCCCGTGGCCGTGAGACCCAGTACTTC
TRBV15,.,TRBJ2-4,few,CATSGVVDIQYF,TGTGCCACCAGCGGTGTTGTTGACATTCAGTACTTC
TRBV7-2,.,TRBJ2-5,.,CASSLQALGTQYF,TGTGCCAGCAGCTTACAGGCTCTGGGGACCCAGTACTTC
TRBV14,.,TRBJ1-4,many,CASSLLDEKLFF,TGTGCCAGCAGCCTATTGGATGAAAAACTGTTTTTT
TRBV7-2,.,TRBJ2-7,.,CASSLGGGQSYEQYF,TGTGCCAGCAGCTTAGGGGGAGGACAGTCCTACGAGCAGTACTTC
TRBV19,TRBD2,TRBJ2-2,few,CATGLARYGELFF,TGTGCCACCGGACTAGCGCGGTACGGGGAGCTGTTTTTT